Listed below are T cell receptor beta chains from one sample, sequenced in a study of T cell responses to AZD1222 COVID-19 vaccine. Only in-frame clones appear in the TCRdb table, and some are missing; sequencing was by immunoSEQ multiplex PCR. The sample lists roughly 130,000 clones, around 91% occurring once. The sample was peripheral blood, taken on day 0 of AZD1222 vaccination. The receptors were gathered from an adult in good health. Each CDR3 is given with its conserved first and last residue. The D gene is left open where the match is weak. Not all rows give a size; the values are once, few, many and, for expanded clones, a class.

abundance | j_gene | d_gene | v_gene | CDR3nt | CDR3aa
- | TRBJ2-1 | - | TRBV28 | TGTGCCAGCAGTTCCCTGCATTATGAGCAGTTCTTC | CASSSLHYEQFF
medium-sized | TRBJ2-5 | - | TRBV29-1 | TGCAGCGCAGGGGGGGGAGTTGGGCAAGAGACCCAGTACTTC | CSAGGGVGQETQYF
once | TRBJ1-3 | - | TRBV4-1 | TGCGCCAGCAGCCAGGCCGGGACACTCTCTGGAAACACCATATATTTT | CASSQAGTLSGNTIYF
- | TRBJ2-5 | TRBD1 | TRBV24-1 | TGTGCCACCAGTGGCCTCCAGGGGGCGGAGGAGACCCAGTACTTC | CATSGLQGAEETQYF
once | TRBJ2-7 | TRBD1 | TRBV11-3 | TGTGCCAGCAGCCCGGGGACAGGGGGCGAGTACGAGCAGTACTTC | CASSPGTGGEYEQYF
- | TRBJ2-5 | - | TRBV5-4 | TGTGCCAGCAGATCCGGGATCCGGGGGGAGACCCAGTACTTC | CASRSGIRGETQYF
- | TRBJ1-5 | TRBD1 | TRBV28 | TGTGCCAGCAGCTCTGGGACAGGGGCCTTCAATCAGCCCCAGCATTTT | CASSSGTGAFNQPQHF
medium-sized | TRBJ1-1 | TRBD1 | TRBV2 | TGTGCCAGCAGTCATTCCCGGGACAGGGTGAACACTGAAGCTTTCTTT | CASSHSRDRVNTEAFF
- | TRBJ1-1 | - | TRBV20-1 | TGCAGTGCCCGTAGGGGGATTGAAGCTTTCTTT | CSARRGIEAFF
- | TRBJ1-4 | - | TRBV2 | TGTGCCAGCAGTGAAGAACAGAATGAAAAACTGTTTTTT | CASSEEQNEKLFF
- | TRBJ1-2 | TRBD1 | TRBV5-6 | TGTGCCAGCAGGGGACAGGGGGGTAACTATGGCTACACCTTC | CASRGQGGNYGYTF
few | TRBJ1-1 | TRBD1 | TRBV7-2 | TGTGCCAGCAGGAGTCAGACAGGGAGCACTGAAGCTTTCTTT | CASRSQTGSTEAFF
- | TRBJ1-1 | - | TRBV5-1 | TGCGCCAGCAGCGGTGGGATGAACACTGAAGCTTTCTTT | CASSGGMNTEAFF
- | TRBJ2-2 | - | TRBV3-1/TRBV3-2 | TGTGCCAGCACCCGGTACGAGGGGGAGCTGTTTTTT | CASTRYEGELFF
once | TRBJ2-6 | - | TRBV27 | TGTGCCAGCAGTTTATCTGTCTCTGGGGCCAACGTCCTGACTTTC | CASSLSVSGANVLTF
- | TRBJ2-3 | - | TRBV28 | TGTGCCAGCAGGCCTAGCACAGATACGCAGTATTTT | CASRPSTDTQYF
- | TRBJ2-7 | TRBD1 | TRBV5-1 | TGCGCCAGCAGCTTGGTTTCCGGGACAGAGAATACCTACGAGCAGTACTTC | CASSLVSGTENTYEQYF
- | TRBJ1-1 | TRBD1 | TRBV6-6 | TGTGCCAGCAGTACTACAGGGGTAGAAGCTTTCTTT | CASSTTGVEAFF
- | TRBJ2-4 | - | TRBV6-2/TRBV6-3 | TGTGCCAGCAGTTATTACGGGGGAGCCAACATTCAGTACTTC | CASSYYGGANIQYF
- | TRBJ2-3 | - | TRBV6-8 | TGTGCCAGCAGTTTTCGGGGTAGGACAGATACGCAGTATTTT | CASSFRGRTDTQYF
- | TRBJ1-1 | TRBD1 | TRBV5-1 | TGCGCCAGCAGCTTGCAGGGGGCGATAAACACTGAAGCTTTCTTT | CASSLQGAINTEAFF
- | TRBJ2-5 | - | TRBV24-1 | TGTGCCACCAGTGGCCCCCTAGCGGGACAGGGCTGGGAGACCCAGTACTTC | CATSGPLAGQGWETQYF
few | TRBJ2-7 | - | TRBV28 | TGTGCCAGCAGTTTATTCGGAAAGAAGTACTTC | CASSLFGKKYF
- | TRBJ2-2 | - | TRBV9 | TGTGCCAGCAGCGGGAGACCAAGCGGGGAGCTGTTTTTT | CASSGRPSGELFF
- | TRBJ2-1 | TRBD2 | TRBV27 | TGTGCCAGCAGTTTATCAGCGGGAGGTAATAATGAGCAGTTCTTC | CASSLSAGGNNEQFF
- | TRBJ2-7 | - | TRBV13 | TGTGCCAGCAGCTTAGGACGGTCCTACGAGCAGTACTTC | CASSLGRSYEQYF
- | TRBJ2-1 | - | TRBV4-3 | TGCGCCAGCAGCCCGATTGGGGCCCTACAAGGAGAGCAGTTCTTC | CASSPIGALQGEQFF
- | TRBJ1-1 | - | TRBV6-5 | TGTGCCAGCAGTCGTCGACAGGCAAACACTGAAGCTTTCTTT | CASSRRQANTEAFF
- | TRBJ1-6 | - | TRBV6-5 | TGTGCCATCAGAGACAGCACCGCTAATTCACCCCTCCACTTT | CAIRDSTANSPLHF
- | TRBJ2-1 | - | TRBV30 | TGTGCCTGGAGCCGCCTGATAGTGGGGAACAATGAGCAGTTCTTC | CAWSRLIVGNNEQFF
- | TRBJ1-1 | - | TRBV7-2 | TGTGCCAGCAGCTTCCACGATGAAGCTTTCTTT | CASSFHDEAFF
once | TRBJ1-2 | - | TRBV2 | TGTGCCAGCAGTAAATCACGGGGTTATGGCTACACCTTC | CASSKSRGYGYTF
- | TRBJ1-2 | - | TRBV6-5 | TGTGCCAGCAGTTACTCGGCAAGTGGGAACTATGGCTACACCTTC | CASSYSASGNYGYTF
- | TRBJ1-1 | - | TRBV18 | TGTGCCAGCTCACCACCGTGGGCGAACACTGAAGCTTTCTTT | CASSPPWANTEAFF
- | TRBJ1-2 | - | TRBV29-1 | TGCAGCGTCCCGGGCCGGTATGGCTACACCTTC | CSVPGRYGYTF
- | TRBJ1-2 | - | TRBV7-9 | TGTGCCAGCAGCTTTCACACAACCTATGGCTACACCTTC | CASSFHTTYGYTF
few | TRBJ1-5 | - | TRBV9 | TGTGCCAGCAGCGTAGGTCACGGCGGCAATCAGCCCCAGCATTTT | CASSVGHGGNQPQHF
- | TRBJ2-7 | - | TRBV12-2 | TGTGCAAGTCGCTTAGGTCCGCAGGGGCGGAGAGAGGAGCAGTACTTC | CASRLGPQGRREEQYF
- | TRBJ2-5 | TRBD2 | TRBV2 | TGTGCCAGCCGGAGACGACAAGTCCGGGAGGAAAGGGAGACCCAGTACTTC | CASRRRQVREERETQYF
once | TRBJ2-1 | - | TRBV28 | TGTGCCAGCAGTCAACGATACTACAGCAGGGTAGGGGGTGAGCAGTTCTTC | CASSQRYYSRVGGEQFF
- | TRBJ1-1 | TRBD1 | TRBV7-9 | TGTGCCAGCAGCCGAGGACAGGGACGGGGTGTAGAGGCTTTCTTT | CASSRGQGRGVEAFF
- | TRBJ2-5 | TRBD1 | TRBV11-2 | TGTGCCAGCAGCTCGCAGGGGGCAGGGACCCAGTACTTC | CASSSQGAGTQYF